These 5 T cell receptor beta chains were sequenced from one sample in a study of blood T cell repertoires in COVID-19. Assay: immunoSEQ multiplex PCR; the TCRdb copy retains only in-frame clones and omits some. The repertoire holds tens of thousands of clones, 65% to 80% seen once, with 4% to 5.5% in the top ten. Sample: peripheral blood. The receptors were sampled from a human donor in a cohort sampled during active COVID-19.

The chain employs TRBV18 and TRBJ2-1; D possibly corresponds to TRBD1 (7 bases). The ends were cut back, 3 bases at V and 7 bases at J, with 13 bases in the middle. This CDR3 is built from 14 residues. CDR1 is KGHSH and CDR2 is LQKENI in the germline V gene. The CDR3 DNA reads TGTGCCAGCTCACCGGCAGGGGGGATAAATGAGCAGTTCTTC. This gives the protein CASSPAGGINEQFF.

V is TRBV14 and J is TRBJ1-2, with no clear D. V shed 4 bases and J shed 0 bases, with 12 bases lying between them. Germline-derived CDR1 and CDR2 are SGHDN and FVKESK. The CDR3 totals 15 residues. DNA of the CDR3: TGTGCCAGCAGCCGACTGGAGTGGGCTAACTATGGCTACACCTTC. Its translation is CASSRLEWANYGYTF.

J is TRBJ2-2 and V is TRBV6-1; 9 nucleotides line up with TRBD2. This CDR3 region has 15 residues. J was trimmed by 4 bases and V by 2 bases; bases with no gene match: 2. Per germline, CDR1 MNHNS and CDR2 SASEGT. CDR3 protein: CASSERGLATGELFF. The CDR3 nucleotides are TGTGCCAGCAGTGAAAGGGGACTAGCCACCGGGGAGCTGTTTTTT.

The table lists this clone with a few counts. The V gene is TRBV15, the J gene TRBJ2-3; TRBD2 might be the D (6 bases). V was cut by 2 bases and J by 6 bases, with 15 bases left in between. Germline V gene sequence: CDR1 LNHNV, CDR2 YYDKDF (reference sequence). The CDR3 runs to 15 residues. Here the CDR3 DNA reads TGTGCCACCAGCAGATTGCCCGGGGGAGGCGATACGCAGTATTTT. Translated, it gives CATSRLPGGGDTQYF.

The chain combines TRBV19 with TRBJ2-7, with 8 nucleotides matching TRBD2. Per the germline V gene, CDR1 is LNHDA and CDR2 is SQIVND (reference sequence). The CDR3 loop spans 13 amino acids. V lost 5 bases and J lost 2; bases outside the gene matches: 2. This chain's CDR3 is CASSGLAPYEQYF. Written as DNA, the CDR3 is TGTGCCAGTAGTGGACTAGCCCCCTACGAGCAGTACTTC.